The T cell receptor beta chain under discussion was sequenced for a study of blood T cell repertoires in COVID-19. Method: immunoSEQ multiplex PCR; TCRdb's copy keeps in-frame clones and lacks some. The table shows roughly 86,000 clones, with about 83% occurring only once. Germline loops: CDR1 LNHDA, CDR2 SQIVND (reference sequence). Between the trimmed V and J ends, which lost 11 bases and 0 bases, there was a span of 10 bases. The CDR3 contains 13 residues. This receptor was taken from a woman aged 70-85 years with acute or convalescent COVID-19. The chain has TRBV19 and TRBJ2-2, with a weak D call TRBD1 (6 bases). Sequencing was done on a sample of peripheral blood. CDR3: CAAWGPNTGELFF. CDR3 DNA: TGTGCCGCGTGGGGGCCGAACACCGGGGAGCTGTTTTTT. The whole variable domain, filled in from reference TRBV19 and TRBJ2-2, reads DGGITQSPKYLFRKEGQNVTLSCEQNLNHDAMYWYRQDPGQGLRLIYYSQIVNDFQKGDIAEGYSVSREKKESFPLTVTSAQKNPTAFYLCAAWGPNTGELFFGEGSRLTVL.